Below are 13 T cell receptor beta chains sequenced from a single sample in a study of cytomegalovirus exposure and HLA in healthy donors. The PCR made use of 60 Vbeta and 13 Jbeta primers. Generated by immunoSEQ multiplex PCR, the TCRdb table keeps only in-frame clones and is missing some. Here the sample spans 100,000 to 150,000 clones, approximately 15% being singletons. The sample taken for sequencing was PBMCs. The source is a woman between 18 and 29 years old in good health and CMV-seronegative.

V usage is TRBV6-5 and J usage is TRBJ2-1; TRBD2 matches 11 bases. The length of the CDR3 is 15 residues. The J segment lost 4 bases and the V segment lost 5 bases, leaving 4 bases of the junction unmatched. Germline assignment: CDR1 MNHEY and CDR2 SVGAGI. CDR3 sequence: CASSLTSGGYNEQFF. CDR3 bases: TGTGCCAGCAGTCTCACTAGCGGGGGATACAATGAGCAGTTCTTC.

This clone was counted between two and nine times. The CDR3 nucleotides read TGTGCCAGCCGTGGGCCTGTGAGCAATCAGCCCCAGCATTTT. It encodes CASRGPVSNQPQHF. The chain joins TRBV28 to TRBJ1-5; D uncertain. The CDR3 extends over 14 amino acids. Germline loops: CDR1 MDHEN, CDR2 SYDVKM. V gave up 8 bases and J gave up 1 base, with 12 bases separating them.

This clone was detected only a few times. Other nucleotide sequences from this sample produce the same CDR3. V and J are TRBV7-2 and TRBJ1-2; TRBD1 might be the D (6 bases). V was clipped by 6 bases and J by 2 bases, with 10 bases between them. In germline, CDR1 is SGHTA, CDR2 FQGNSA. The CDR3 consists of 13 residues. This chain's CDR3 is CASRQGVNYGYTF. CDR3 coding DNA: TGTGCCAGCAGACAGGGCGTGAACTATGGCTACACCTTC.

The CDR3 here is CASSLRAGGRADTQYF. In nucleotides, the CDR3 is TGTGCCAGCAGCTTACGCGCGGGGGGGCGGGCAGATACGCAGTATTTT. The genes are TRBV7-2 and TRBJ2-3; 9 positions agree with TRBD2. CDR1 and CDR2 from the germline V gene are SGHTA and FQGNSA. The CDR3 runs 16 residues. Trimming removed 2 bases from V and 4 bases from J; junction bases left unmatched: 7.

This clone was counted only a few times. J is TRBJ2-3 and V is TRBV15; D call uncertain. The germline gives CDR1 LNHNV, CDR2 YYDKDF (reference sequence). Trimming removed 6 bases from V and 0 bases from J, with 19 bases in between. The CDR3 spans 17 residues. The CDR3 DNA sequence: TGTGCCACCAGACTATTCCCTGCTACCTATAGCACAGATACGCAGTATTTT. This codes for CATRLFPATYSTDTQYF.

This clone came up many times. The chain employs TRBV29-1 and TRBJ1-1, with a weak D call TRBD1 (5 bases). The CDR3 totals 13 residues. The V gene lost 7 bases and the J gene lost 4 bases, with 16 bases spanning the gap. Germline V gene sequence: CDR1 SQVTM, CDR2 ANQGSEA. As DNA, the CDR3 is TGCAGCGGGGGGGGGTGTTCGGTCACTGAAGCTTTCTTT. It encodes CSGGGCSVTEAFF.

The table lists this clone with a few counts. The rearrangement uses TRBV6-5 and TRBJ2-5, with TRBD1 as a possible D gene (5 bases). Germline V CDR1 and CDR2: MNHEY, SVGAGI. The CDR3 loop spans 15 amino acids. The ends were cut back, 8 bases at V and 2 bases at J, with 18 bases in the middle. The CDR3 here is CASRPNRQPQETQYF. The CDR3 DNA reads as TGTGCCAGCCGGCCAAACCGACAGCCTCAAGAGACCCAGTACTTC.

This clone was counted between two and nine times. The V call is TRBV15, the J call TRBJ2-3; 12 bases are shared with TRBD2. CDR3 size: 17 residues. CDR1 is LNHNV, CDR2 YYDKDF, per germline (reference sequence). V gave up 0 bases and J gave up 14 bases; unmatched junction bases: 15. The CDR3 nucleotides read TGTGCCACCAGCAGAGATCTCAATATCCTAGCGGGAGGGTGGCCGTATTTT. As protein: CATSRDLNILAGGWPYF.

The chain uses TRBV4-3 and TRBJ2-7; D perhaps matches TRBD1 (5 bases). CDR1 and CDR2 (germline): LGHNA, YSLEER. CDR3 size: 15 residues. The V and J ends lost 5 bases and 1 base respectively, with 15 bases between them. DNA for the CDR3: TGCGCCAGCAGCTTAACAAACGGACATTCCTACGAGCAGTACTTC. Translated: CASSLTNGHSYEQYF.

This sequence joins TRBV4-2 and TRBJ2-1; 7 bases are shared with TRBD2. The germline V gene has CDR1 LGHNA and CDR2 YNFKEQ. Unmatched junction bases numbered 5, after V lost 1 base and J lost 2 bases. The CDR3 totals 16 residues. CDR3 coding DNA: TGTGCCAGCAGCCAAGGCGGGGGTAACCCCTACAATGAGCAGTTCTTC. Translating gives CASSQGGGNPYNEQFF.

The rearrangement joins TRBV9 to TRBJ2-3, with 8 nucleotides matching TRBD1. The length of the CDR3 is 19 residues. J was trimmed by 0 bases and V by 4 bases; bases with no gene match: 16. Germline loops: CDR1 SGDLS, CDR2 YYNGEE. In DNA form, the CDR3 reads TGTGCCAGCAGCCCCCGCGACGGGGACAGGAGGACTAGCACAGATACGCAGTATTTT. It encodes CASSPRDGDRRTSTDTQYF.

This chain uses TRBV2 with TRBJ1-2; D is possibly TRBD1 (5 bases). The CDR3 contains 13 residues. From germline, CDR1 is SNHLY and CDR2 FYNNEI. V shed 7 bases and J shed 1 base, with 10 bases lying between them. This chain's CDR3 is CASIGARNYGYTF. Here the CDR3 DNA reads TGTGCCAGCATTGGGGCGCGTAACTATGGCTACACCTTC.

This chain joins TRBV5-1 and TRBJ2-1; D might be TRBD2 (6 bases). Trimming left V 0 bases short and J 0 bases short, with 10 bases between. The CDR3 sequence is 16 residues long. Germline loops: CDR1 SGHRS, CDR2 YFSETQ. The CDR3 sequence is CASSLGSGSSYNEQFF. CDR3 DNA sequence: TGCGCCAGCAGCTTGGGGTCCGGGAGCTCCTACAATGAGCAGTTCTTC.